The rows below give T cell receptor beta chains drawn from one sample of a study of PD-1 blockade in classical Hodgkin lymphoma. Measured with immunoSEQ multiplex PCR; TCRdb has only the in-frame clones, and not every one. The table lists under 65,000 clones, 85% to 90% of them singletons. Material: peripheral blood mononuclear cells (PBMCs), obtained at baseline. Receptors were obtained from a human donor with classical Hodgkin lymphoma. Each CDR3 is given without its conserved first and last residue. D genes are given only for firm matches.

v_gene: TRBV6-5; d_gene: TRBD1; CDR3aa: ASSYTPGGFYGYT
v_gene: TRBV11-3; d_gene: -; CDR3aa: ASSSGMGEAF
v_gene: TRBV28; d_gene: TRBD1; CDR3aa: ASRRTGIYGYT
v_gene: TRBV27; d_gene: -; CDR3aa: ASSSGPGHSSYEQY
v_gene: TRBV7-9; d_gene: TRBD1; CDR3aa: ASSFFTGESQKHTEAF
v_gene: TRBV6-5; d_gene: -; CDR3aa: ASRNRVPTGYT
v_gene: TRBV27; d_gene: -; CDR3aa: ASGMGMSGYT
v_gene: TRBV5-1; d_gene: -; CDR3aa: ASSSGSGYT
v_gene: TRBV19; d_gene: TRBD1; CDR3aa: ASGDSLNTEAF
v_gene: TRBV6-5; d_gene: -; CDR3aa: ASKIAAGSNQPQH
v_gene: TRBV7-9; d_gene: -; CDR3aa: ASSGDDRAWETQY
v_gene: TRBV18; d_gene: -; CDR3aa: ASHAGIIYNEQF
v_gene: TRBV4-1; d_gene: -; CDR3aa: ASSPDGSSYNEQF
v_gene: TRBV19; d_gene: -; CDR3aa: ASLGPPQF
v_gene: TRBV27; d_gene: TRBD1; CDR3aa: ASSLHTQGRPQH
v_gene: TRBV6-1; d_gene: -; CDR3aa: ASSWNYGYT
v_gene: TRBV6-1; d_gene: -; CDR3aa: ASTLEAESYT
v_gene: TRBV7-9; d_gene: -; CDR3aa: ASSLPPGAVAKNIQY
v_gene: TRBV6-6; d_gene: TRBD2; CDR3aa: AILAGSTDTQY
v_gene: TRBV7-7; d_gene: -; CDR3aa: ASSREGYGGDTQY
v_gene: TRBV4-1; d_gene: TRBD1; CDR3aa: ASSQGTGGEKLF
v_gene: TRBV6-5; d_gene: -; CDR3aa: ASSSPGEQGGYT
v_gene: TRBV15; d_gene: -; CDR3aa: ATSIKRTGTDNEQY
v_gene: TRBV7-9; d_gene: -; CDR3aa: ASSSLQGRNTEAF